The rows below give T cell receptor beta chains drawn from one sample of a study of Ad26.COV2.S vaccination and SARS-CoV-2 variants. Sequencing used immunoSEQ multiplex PCR; TCRdb keeps in-frame clones, though not all of them. There are about 430,000 clones in the sample; 75% to 95% occur only once, and 12% lies in the top ten. The sequencing here drew on peripheral blood, taken in a trial of Ad26.COV2.S vaccine versus placebo. All receptors derive from a person between 18 and 59 years old who received the Ad26.COV2.S COVID-19 vaccine or a placebo. Both conserved end residues are part of each CDR3. Fields, in order: CDR3 protein, CDR3 DNA, clone size, J gene, V gene, D gene. A D gene is named only where the DNA matches it firmly. Size tells how often a clone was seen (once, few, many) or the class of an expanded clone, and some rows leave it out.

CDR3 protein: CASSQGGLAGGPVFDEQYF
CDR3 DNA: TGCGCCAGCAGCCAAGGGGGACTAGCGGGAGGTCCCGTCTTCGACGAGCAGTACTTC
clone size: -
J gene: TRBJ2-7
V gene: TRBV4-3
D gene: TRBD2

CDR3 protein: CASSRQTGELFF
CDR3 DNA: TGTGCCAGCAGCCGACAGACCGGGGAGCTGTTTTTT
clone size: few
J gene: TRBJ2-2
V gene: TRBV9
D gene: -

CDR3 protein: CASSYAGLDTQYF
CDR3 DNA: TGTGCCAGCAGCTACGCCGGACTAGATACGCAGTATTTT
clone size: -
J gene: TRBJ2-3
V gene: TRBV13
D gene: -

CDR3 protein: CASSTDRIYGYTF
CDR3 DNA: TGTGCCAGTAGTACCGACCGGATTTATGGCTACACCTTC
clone size: -
J gene: TRBJ1-2
V gene: TRBV19
D gene: -

CDR3 protein: CASRVGHISYNEQFF
CDR3 DNA: TGTGCCAGTAGGGTAGGACATATCTCCTACAATGAGCAGTTCTTC
clone size: -
J gene: TRBJ2-1
V gene: TRBV19
D gene: -

CDR3 protein: CASSQIRGSGIFHEQFF
CDR3 DNA: TGTGCCAGCAGCCAAATTAGAGGGTCGGGGATATTTCATGAGCAGTTCTTC
clone size: few
J gene: TRBJ2-1
V gene: TRBV3-1/TRBV3-2
D gene: -

CDR3 protein: CASSLGQFNQPQHF
CDR3 DNA: TGTGCCAGCAGTTTAGGGCAGTTCAATCAGCCCCAGCATTTT
clone size: -
J gene: TRBJ1-5
V gene: TRBV28
D gene: -

CDR3 protein: CASSLAYRGRAADTQYF
CDR3 DNA: TGTGCCAGCAGCTTAGCGTACAGGGGAAGAGCTGCAGATACGCAGTATTTT
clone size: -
J gene: TRBJ2-3
V gene: TRBV7-2
D gene: TRBD1

CDR3 protein: CASSPREWGPYEQYF
CDR3 DNA: TGCGCCAGCAGCCCCAGGGAGTGGGGGCCCTACGAGCAGTACTTC
clone size: -
J gene: TRBJ2-7
V gene: TRBV5-1
D gene: -

CDR3 protein: CASSSDTNEQFF
CDR3 DNA: TGTGCCAGCAGCTCAGATACCAATGAGCAGTTCTTC
clone size: few
J gene: TRBJ2-1
V gene: TRBV7-6
D gene: -

CDR3 protein: CASSLVGGSYEQYF
CDR3 DNA: TGTGCCAGCAGCTTGGTTGGCGGATCCTACGAGCAGTACTTC
clone size: -
J gene: TRBJ2-7
V gene: TRBV5-4
D gene: -

CDR3 protein: CASSIFRAPAHNEQFF
CDR3 DNA: TGTGCCAGTAGTATCTTCAGGGCCCCAGCGCACAATGAGCAGTTCTTC
clone size: once
J gene: TRBJ2-1
V gene: TRBV19
D gene: -

CDR3 protein: CASSSRPPPGPVGYEQYF
CDR3 DNA: TGTGCCAGCAGTTCAAGACCGCCTCCGGGGCCCGTCGGATACGAGCAGTACTTC
clone size: -
J gene: TRBJ2-7
V gene: TRBV27
D gene: -

CDR3 protein: CASSQTTGYEQYF
CDR3 DNA: TGCGCCAGCAGCCAGACGACAGGCTACGAGCAGTACTTC
clone size: -
J gene: TRBJ2-7
V gene: TRBV4-3
D gene: -

CDR3 protein: CASSRGAGEKLFF
CDR3 DNA: TGTGCCAGCAGCCGTGGGGCGGGCGAAAAACTGTTTTTT
clone size: -
J gene: TRBJ1-4
V gene: TRBV19
D gene: -

CDR3 protein: CASSELAGGGSEQYF
CDR3 DNA: TGTGCCAGTAGTGAACTAGCGGGAGGTGGATCCGAGCAGTACTTC
clone size: -
J gene: TRBJ2-7
V gene: TRBV19
D gene: TRBD2

CDR3 protein: CASSPRDRVSGNTIYF
CDR3 DNA: TGTGCCAGCTCACCACGAGACAGGGTCTCTGGAAACACCATATATTTT
clone size: -
J gene: TRBJ1-3
V gene: TRBV18
D gene: TRBD1

CDR3 protein: CASSLSGASGQETQYF
CDR3 DNA: TGTGCCAGCAGCTTAAGCGGGGCTTCGGGCCAAGAGACCCAATACTTC
clone size: -
J gene: TRBJ2-5
V gene: TRBV7-2
D gene: TRBD2

CDR3 protein: CASSGGENTEAFF
CDR3 DNA: TGTGCCAGCTCAGGTGGGGAGAACACTGAAGCTTTCTTT
clone size: -
J gene: TRBJ1-1
V gene: TRBV18
D gene: -

CDR3 protein: CASSMNRALQETQYF
CDR3 DNA: TGTGCCAGTAGTATGAACAGAGCGCTGCAAGAGACCCAGTACTTC
clone size: once
J gene: TRBJ2-5
V gene: TRBV19
D gene: -

CDR3 protein: CASSLKRTGELFF
CDR3 DNA: TGTGCCAGCAGCTTAAAGAGAACCGGGGAGCTGTTTTTT
clone size: -
J gene: TRBJ2-2
V gene: TRBV11-3
D gene: -

CDR3 protein: CASSIVLQETQYF
CDR3 DNA: TGTGCCAGTAGTATCGTACTCCAAGAGACCCAGTACTTC
clone size: -
J gene: TRBJ2-5
V gene: TRBV19
D gene: -

CDR3 protein: CASTASWYTGELFF
CDR3 DNA: TGTGCCAGCACCGCCTCATGGTACACCGGGGAGCTGTTTTTT
clone size: -
J gene: TRBJ2-2
V gene: TRBV6-5
D gene: -

CDR3 protein: CASSVGVAGRETQYF
CDR3 DNA: TGTGCCAGCAGCGTAGGGGTAGCGGGAAGAGAGACCCAGTACTTC
clone size: -
J gene: TRBJ2-5
V gene: TRBV9
D gene: TRBD2

CDR3 protein: CASLPGQKVIGAFF
CDR3 DNA: TGTGCCAGCCTCCCGGGACAGAAAGTAATAGGGGCTTTCTTT
clone size: -
J gene: TRBJ1-1
V gene: TRBV7-9
D gene: TRBD1

CDR3 protein: CASSLDGASQHF
CDR3 DNA: TGCGCCAGCAGCTTGGACGGGGCTTCCCAGCATTTT
clone size: -
J gene: TRBJ1-5
V gene: TRBV5-1
D gene: -

CDR3 protein: CASRETTGRNTEAFF
CDR3 DNA: TGTGCCAGCAGAGAAACGACAGGGAGGAACACTGAAGCTTTCTTT
clone size: -
J gene: TRBJ1-1
V gene: TRBV27
D gene: TRBD1

CDR3 protein: CASSLSPGLADNEQFF
CDR3 DNA: TGTGCCAGCAGCTTAAGCCCGGGACTAGCGGACAATGAGCAGTTCTTC
clone size: -
J gene: TRBJ2-1
V gene: TRBV7-3
D gene: TRBD2